This T cell receptor (beta chain) was sequenced in a study of response to subunit inactivated influenza vaccine. TCRdb re-analysed the RT-PCR reads in MiXCR, keeping a single row per CDR3 protein. The sample includes 710,000 or so distinct CDR3 sequences, about a sixth of them seen just once. Trimming took 2 bases from V and 3 from J, leaving 17 bases between them. This CDR3 contains 17 residues. Germline CDR1 MNHEY, CDR2 SMNVEV (reference sequence). The sequenced sample was PBMCs from blood, obtained approximately 13 days after vaccination. This chain links TRBV27 with TRBJ2-1, with D tentatively TRBD2 (7 bases). The sequence derives from a man in his fifties or sixties who received an inactivated influenza vaccine. In DNA form, the CDR3 reads TGTGCCAGCAGTTTAAATTGGCCGGGGGGCGGCTACAATGAGCAGTTCTTC. Translation: CASSLNWPGGGYNEQFF.